The rows below give T cell receptor beta chains drawn from one sample of a study of T cells in Graves' hyperthyroidism and ophthalmopathy. MiXCR was run by TCRdb on the multiplex PCR reads, yielding one entry per CDR3 protein. Of fewer than 550,000 distinct CDR3 sequences listed, 15% to 19% are singletons. Sequenced input: blood. The source is a woman under 30 with Graves' hyperthyroidism. Both conserved end residues are part of each CDR3. D genes are given only for firm matches. Size is omitted from some rows. Given values are once, few, many or a class for expanded clones.

cdr3_length	v_call	clone_size	j_call	d_call	cdr3_nt	cdr3_aa
15	TRBV2	many	TRBJ1-3	NA	TGTGCCAGCAGCTCAACCGGGACTCAAGGAAACACCATATATTTT	CASSSTGTQGNTIYF
16	TRBV7-9	NA	TRBJ2-7	NA	TGTGCCAGCAGCTTAACCGACCCCCCTGGGGACTACGAGCAGTACTTC	CASSLTDPPGDYEQYF
16	TRBV4-2	few	TRBJ2-7	NA	TGTGCCAGCAGCCAAGAATCGGCAGGGCCAAGCTACGAGCAGTACTTC	CASSQESAGPSYEQYF
14	TRBV9	few	TRBJ2-3	NA	TGTGCCAGCAGCGGACAAGTGAGCACAGATACGCAGTATTTT	CASSGQVSTDTQYF
13	TRBV4-1	many	TRBJ2-1	NA	TGCGCCAGCAGCCCCCGAGGGGTACGTGAGCAGTTCTTC	CASSPRGVREQFF
14	TRBV6-1	many	TRBJ1-1	TRBD1	TGTGCCAGCAAGAGACAGGGGGGGAACACTGAAGCTTTCTTT	CASKRQGGNTEAFF
13	TRBV12-3/TRBV12-4	NA	TRBJ1-2	NA	TGTGCCAGCAGTCCGGGTCCCCGCTATGGCTACACCTTC	CASSPGPRYGYTF
15	TRBV7-3	NA	TRBJ2-2	NA	TGTGCCAGCAGCTTAGGGCAGGCCAACACCGGGGGGCTGTTTTTT	CASSLGQANTGGLFF
13	TRBV19	NA	TRBJ1-3	NA	TGTGCCAGTAGAAGTCGTCGTGGAAACACCATATATTTT	CASRSRRGNTIYF
14	TRBV13	many	TRBJ2-7	TRBD2	TGTGCCAGCAGCTGGACTAGCGGGGCCAACGAGCAGTACTTC	CASSWTSGANEQYF
15	TRBV7-2	NA	TRBJ1-5	NA	TGTGCCAGCAGCGGGCGTGCAGGGAGCAATCAGCCCCAGCATTTT	CASSGRAGSNQPQHF
15	TRBV3-1	many	TRBJ2-5	NA	TGTGCCAGCAGCCAAGGCCCGGGGCCCCAAGAGACCCAGTACTTC	CASSQGPGPQETQYF
15	TRBV5-1	many	TRBJ2-2	NA	TGCGCCAGCAGCTTGGGCGGCAAGGAGACCGGGGAGCTGTTTTTT	CASSLGGKETGELFF
13	TRBV20-1	NA	TRBJ2-5	TRBD1	TGCAGTGCTGCAAAGGGACAGGGCGAGACCCAGTACTTC	CSAAKGQGETQYF
12	TRBV29-1	few	TRBJ2-7	TRBD1	TGCAGCGCCTCGGGACAGCCCTACGAGCAGTACTTC	CSASGQPYEQYF
15	TRBV5-6	NA	TRBJ2-1	NA	TGTGCCAGCAGCGTAAGCGGGCTCTTAAACAATGAGCAGTTCTTC	CASSVSGLLNNEQFF
17	TRBV7-2	many	TRBJ2-5	TRBD2	TGTGCCAGCAGCTCGGGACTAGCGGGAGGTCGATCAGAGACCCAGTACTTC	CASSSGLAGGRSETQYF
13	TRBV29-1	few	TRBJ1-2	TRBD1	TGCAGCGTTGGCCCGGACAGGGGATGGGGCTACACCTTC	CSVGPDRGWGYTF
14	TRBV10-1	NA	TRBJ1-3	NA	TGCGCCAGCAGTGAATCCGGTCTCGGAAACACCATATATTTT	CASSESGLGNTIYF
16	TRBV6-1	NA	TRBJ2-5	NA	TGTGCCAGCAGTAGAGGGTGGGGGGTGAGTCAAGAGACCCAGTACTTC	CASSRGWGVSQETQYF
17	TRBV10-3	NA	TRBJ2-5	TRBD1	TGTGCCATCAGTGAGCAATGGTGGACAGGGAGGTCGGAGACCCAGTACTTC	CAISEQWWTGRSETQYF
15	TRBV7-6	NA	TRBJ2-5	TRBD1	TGTGCCAGCAGCTTCGTCCGGGACAGAAAAGAGACCCAGTACTTC	CASSFVRDRKETQYF
14	TRBV3-1	many	TRBJ2-5	NA	TGTGCCAGCAGCCAAGCGAATCGTCAAGAGACCCAGTACTTC	CASSQANRQETQYF
16	TRBV6-4	few	TRBJ2-7	TRBD2	TGTGCCAGCAGTGGGGGGGACCGGGACTACATCTACGAGCAGTACTTC	CASSGGDRDYIYEQYF
14	TRBV20-1	many	TRBJ2-5	NA	TGCAGTGCTAGTTCGGGGGCGCCCCGTGAGACCCAGTACTTC	CSASSGAPRETQYF
14	TRBV5-1	many	TRBJ1-1	NA	TGCGCCAGCAGCTTGGGGGCCGGGGACACTGAAGCTTTCTTT	CASSLGAGDTEAFF
11	TRBV10-3	many	TRBJ1-2	NA	TGTGCCATCAGTCGAGAGGGTGGCTACACCTTC	CAISREGGYTF
14	TRBV11-2	once	TRBJ2-3	NA	TGTGCCAGCAGCTTAGGATTGGCGGAATCGACGCAGTATTTT	CASSLGLAESTQYF
15	TRBV10-1	many	TRBJ1-1	NA	TGCGCCAGCAGTGAGGAACTGGACACCCCCCCTGAAGCTTTCTTT	CASSEELDTPPEAFF
13	TRBV7-6	many	TRBJ2-3	NA	TGTGCCAGCAGCTTAATCGGGACAGATACGCAGTATTTT	CASSLIGTDTQYF
15	TRBV19	many	TRBJ2-7	TRBD2	TGTGCCAGTAGTACGTCTCAGCGGGGTACCTACGAGCAGTACTTC	CASSTSQRGTYEQYF
14	TRBV9	NA	TRBJ1-2	NA	TGTGCCAGCAGCGTAGTCGGCAGCCCCTATGGCTACACCTTC	CASSVVGSPYGYTF
12	TRBV3-1	many	TRBJ2-7	TRBD1	TGTGCCAGCAGCGAGACAGGGTCTGGGCAGTACTTC	CASSETGSGQYF
16	TRBV4-2	NA	TRBJ2-5	NA	TGTGCCAGCAGCCAAGTGGGGGGCAGGCGGCAAGAGACCCAGTACTTC	CASSQVGGRRQETQYF
13	TRBV6-2/TRBV6-3	NA	TRBJ2-7	NA	TGTGCCAGCAGACTGGGGCGGATTTACGAGCAGTACTTC	CASRLGRIYEQYF
13	TRBV7-9	NA	TRBJ2-5	NA	TGTGCCAGCAGCCGGATCCTCCAAGAGACCCAGTACTTC	CASSRILQETQYF
13	TRBV19	few	TRBJ2-3	NA	TGTGCCAGTAGTGACCACAGATCCGATACGCAGTATTTT	CASSDHRSDTQYF
16	TRBV28	many	TRBJ2-4	TRBD2	TGTGCCAGCACCTTAACTAGCGGGGGGCGGTGGAACATTCAGTACTTC	CASTLTSGGRWNIQYF
16	TRBV11-2	many	TRBJ2-1	NA	TGTGCCAGCAGATCCCCTAGGGGGGAGGGGGGCAATGAGCAGTTCTTC	CASRSPRGEGGNEQFF
17	TRBV20-1	many	TRBJ2-1	TRBD2	TGCAGTGCTAGGGTAGCGGGGGGCAGAGGCTCCTACAATGAGCAGTTCTTC	CSARVAGGRGSYNEQFF
13	TRBV27	many	TRBJ2-7	NA	TGTGCCAGCAGTCAAAAGGACAGCTACGAGCAGTACTTC	CASSQKDSYEQYF
15	TRBV5-1	many	TRBJ1-1	NA	TGCGCCAGCAGCTTGGGGCGGGGCCCAGATTATGAAGCTTTCTTT	CASSLGRGPDYEAFF
14	TRBV12-3/TRBV12-4	many	TRBJ1-2	TRBD1	TGTGCCAGCAGGGACCGGGACAGGGGTGGGGTCTACACCTTC	CASRDRDRGGVYTF
13	TRBV19	many	TRBJ1-1	NA	TGTGCCAGTAGTCCCCGAGGGTACACTGAAGCTTTCTTT	CASSPRGYTEAFF
15	TRBV5-8	NA	TRBJ1-6	NA	TGTGCCAGCAGCTTTTGGAGCTCCTATAATTCACCCCTCCACTTT	CASSFWSSYNSPLHF
18	TRBV11-2	NA	TRBJ2-3	TRBD2	TGTGCCAGCAGCCCGGGACTAGCGGGTTCAGGCTACACAGATACGCAGTATTTT	CASSPGLAGSGYTDTQYF